This TCR beta chain was sequenced for a study of T cell responses to AZD1222 COVID-19 vaccine (dated by TCRdb to the early 2020s). Regarding the study in general: TCR sequencing was performed for 230 to 250 trial participants, of whom around 200 were given two doses of AZD1222 and about 25 were given two doses of MenACWY control vaccine. Enrollment into the trials was organized by age into subgroups of 18-55, 56-69 and 70-plus years, and those subgroups contained about 160, 30 and 59 TCR-sequenced participants, respectively.

CDR1 and CDR2 were assigned from the germline V gene (reference sequence) as LNHDA and SQIVND. Inclusive of the bounding cysteine and phenylalanine, the CDR3 is 12 residues long. The only DNA kept is the CDR3, 36 bases in frame from the first base. V and J lose 9 bases and 3 bases, and a span of 9 bases separates them. The CDR3 regions of human TCRbeta chains were analyzed by immunosequencing. The authors' pipeline ran thus. TCRs in the repertoires were compared against a reference library of SARS-CoV-2-specific TCRs that had been generated with the MIRA antigen-specificity platform. Breadth meant the fraction of unique TCRs that were SARS-CoV-2-associated, whereas depth meant the fraction of total T cells that were SARS-CoV-2-associated. Using the MIRA data, each spike-specific TCR was assigned both to the spike region to which the TCR was reactive and to a CD4 or CD8 class. Log10-transformed breadth and depth values were compared by one-way ANOVA with Sidak's multiple comparisons tests. TCRdb obtained this table from immuneACCESS and retained in-frame rearrangements with V and J assigned. These tables miss some clones; where compared with another copy, unresolved V genes account for less than half of the shortfall, and the remainder is unexplained. V and J calls and clone size come straight from that table; D and trimming were deduced from the DNA. The sample table shows around 130,000 clones, and 80% to 90% are seen once. The ten largest account for approximately 9.8% of the sample.

This specimen's time point label, per the study, means: about 28 days (+/-7) after the second vaccine dose. AZD1222 recipients with second doses at about 4 weeks or about 12 weeks were pooled, because spike-specific TCR depth and breadth did not differ between schedules. The vaccinee samples were drawn from two UK trials, COV001 and COV002, one of which was a single-blind randomized controlled phase 2/3 trial testing AZD1222 (ChAdOx1 nCoV-19) in healthy adults. Trial participant PBMC samples were collected at day 0 and day 28 after the second dose for TCRbeta chain sequencing. Only one count was recorded for this clone. It has no known antigen specificity. Base qualities are not provided; no much larger clone lies one nucleotide away. What the work shows at the level of the full study, not this receptor alone: Conclusions about previously exposed vaccinees are limited, since just six AZD1222 recipients were seropositive for SARS-CoV-2 at baseline. Vaccine-associated CD4 TCRs spanned the whole spike protein, with dominant responses in regions 160-218 and 743-854. In the small 56-69-year group, the increase in depth fell short of significance, most likely because of low power. Because no samples from the day 14 peak response were available, repertoires could be characterized only after the peak T cell response. A significant rise in spike-specific TCR breadth and depth was observed after two AZD1222 doses relative to day 0 and relative to MenACWY recipients. Participants were mostly white British and included more females than males, and it was suggested by the authors that clonal diversity may have been underestimated. Epitopes outside the regions mutated in the B.1.351 and B.1.1.7 variants were reportedly recognized by nearly half of the unique spike-specific TCRs.

The sequence was obtained from an adult who received the AZD1222 COVID-19 vaccine. Sequencing was performed on peripheral blood, taken 28 days after the second AZD1222 dose. The rearrangement joined TRBV19 to TRBJ1-3; the D gene identity is not certain. The nucleotides read TGTGCCAGCCACCCAAATGGAAACACCATATATTTT. It is translated as CASHPNGNTIYF.